These 2 T cell receptor beta chains share one sample of origin, sequenced in a study of T cell responses to AZD1222 COVID-19 vaccine. This table comes from immunoSEQ multiplex PCR, and its TCRdb copy is limited to in-frame clones, with some not included. Altogether about 94,000 clones are present, around 87% being singletons, with the ten largest covering around an eighth. This specimen consisted of peripheral blood, obtained 28 days after the second AZD1222 dose. The receptors were sampled from an adult who received the AZD1222 COVID-19 vaccine.

The V gene is TRBV11-3, the J gene TRBJ2-5; 7 bases match TRBD2. The J segment lost 11 bases and the V segment lost 1 base, leaving 7 bases of the junction unmatched. This CDR3 has 13 amino acids. The germline gives CDR1 SGHNT, CDR2 YENEEA. The CDR3 sequence: CASSLGPLAAQYF. In nucleotides, the CDR3 is TGTGCCAGCAGCTTAGGCCCCCTAGCGGCTCAGTACTTC.

This chain links TRBV28 with TRBJ1-5; unclear D gene. Germline lookup yields CDR1 MDHEN and CDR2 SYDVKM. This CDR3 is 12 amino acids long. V was trimmed by 6 bases and J by 0 bases, leaving 3 bases between them. Here the CDR3 reads CASRNSNQPQHF. The CDR3 DNA follows: TGTGCCAGCAGAAATAGCAATCAGCCCCAGCATTTT.